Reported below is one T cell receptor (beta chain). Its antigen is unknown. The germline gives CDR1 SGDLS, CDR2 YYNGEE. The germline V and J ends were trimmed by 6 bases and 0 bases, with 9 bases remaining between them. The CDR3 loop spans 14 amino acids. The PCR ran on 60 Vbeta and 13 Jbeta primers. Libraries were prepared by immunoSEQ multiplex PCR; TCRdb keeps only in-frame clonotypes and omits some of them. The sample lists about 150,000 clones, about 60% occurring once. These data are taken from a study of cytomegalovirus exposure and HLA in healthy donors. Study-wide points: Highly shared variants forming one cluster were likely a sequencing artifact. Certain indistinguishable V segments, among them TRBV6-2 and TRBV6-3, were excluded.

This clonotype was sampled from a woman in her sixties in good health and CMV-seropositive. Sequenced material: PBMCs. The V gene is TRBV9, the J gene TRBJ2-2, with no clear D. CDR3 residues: CASTFAANTGELFF. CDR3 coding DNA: TGTGCCAGCACTTTTGCGGCGAACACCGGGGAGCTGTTTTTT.